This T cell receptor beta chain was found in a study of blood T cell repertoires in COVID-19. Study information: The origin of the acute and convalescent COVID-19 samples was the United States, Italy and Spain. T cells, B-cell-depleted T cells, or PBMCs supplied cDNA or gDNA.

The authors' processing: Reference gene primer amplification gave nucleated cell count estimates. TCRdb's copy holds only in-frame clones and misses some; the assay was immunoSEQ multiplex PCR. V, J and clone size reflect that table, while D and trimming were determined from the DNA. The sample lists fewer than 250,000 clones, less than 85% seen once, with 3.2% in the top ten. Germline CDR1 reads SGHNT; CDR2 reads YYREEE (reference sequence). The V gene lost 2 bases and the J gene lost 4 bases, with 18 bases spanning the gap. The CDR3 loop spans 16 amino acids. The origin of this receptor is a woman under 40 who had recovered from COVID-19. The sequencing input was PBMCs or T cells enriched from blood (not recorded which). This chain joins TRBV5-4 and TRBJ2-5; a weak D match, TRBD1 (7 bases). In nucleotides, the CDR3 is TGTGCCAGCAGCTTAGGGGGGCGGACAGGAGGAGAGACCCAGTACTTC. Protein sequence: CASSLGGRTGGETQYF.